The 10 T cell receptor beta chains listed next were all sequenced from one sample in a study of T cells after yellow fever vaccination (dated by TCRdb to between 2018 and 2021). Library preparation employed 5' RACE. Reads for this sample came from an Illumina HiSeq 2500. TCRdb applied fastp at Q25 and MiXCR to the public reads, then kept only in-frame beta chains. Merged by CDR3 protein, the rows form single entries marked with the most common genes and DNA. The sample contains a few hundred thousand distinct CDR3 sequences, 6.5% to 8.5% of them found a single time. The ten largest make up about 0.9% of the sample. In the paper's terms, the treatment or condition label means: live attenuated yellow fever vaccine strain. The material was CD4+ T cells sorted from PBMCs, obtained 15 days after the yellow fever booster vaccination. The receptors originated from a man aged 25-45 years who received the YFV17D yellow fever vaccine.

This clonotype was seen a few times. CDR3 sequence reads: CSARDQGTSGTSQYF. The CDR3 DNA is TGCAGTGCTAGAGATCAGGGGACTAGCGGGACTTCGCAGTATTTT. The V and J genes are TRBV20-1 and TRBJ2-3, with 13 bases identical to TRBD2. The CDR3 runs 15 residues. V gave up 0 bases and J gave up 10 bases; unmatched junction bases: 7. Looked up from germline, CDR1 is DFQATT and CDR2 is SNEGSKA (reference sequence).

In this sample, this clonotype turned up a few times. The V and J genes are TRBV12-3 or TRBV12-4 and TRBJ2-1, with D unresolved. Trimming left V 0 bases short and J 0 bases short, with 9 bases between. The CDR3 covers 16 residues. CDR3 nucleotide sequence: TGTGCCAGCAGTTTAGCGAAGGAGTCCTCCTACAATGAGCAGTTCTTC. Translated: CASSLAKESSYNEQFF.

This clonotype has more than one count but fewer than ten. The chain combines TRBV27 with TRBJ1-5; 7 bases align to TRBD1. The CDR3 totals 14 residues. Germline loops: CDR1 MNHEY, CDR2 SMNVEV (reference sequence). V was clipped by 7 bases and J by 2 bases; unmatched bases: 5. CDR3 nucleotides: TGTGCCAGCAAGGAGGGGACAGGCAATCAGCCCCAGCATTTT. It codes for CASKEGTGNQPQHF.

A few counts support this clonotype. The genes are TRBV7-2 and TRBJ2-3, with D perhaps matching TRBD1 or TRBD2 (6 bases each). Between the trimmed V and J ends, which lost 1 base and 4 bases, there was a span of 9 bases. Germline-derived CDR1 and CDR2 are SGHTA and FQGNSA. The CDR3 has 14 amino acids. The CDR3 bases are TGTGCCAGCAGCTTAGACAGGGAGGCAGATACGCAGTATTTT. Translated, it gives CASSLDREADTQYF.

This clonotype was seen many times. J is TRBJ2-3 and V is TRBV7-2; TRBD2 agrees at 9 bases. This CDR3 spans 17 amino acids. The germline gives CDR1 SGHTA, CDR2 FQGNSA. The V gene end was trimmed by 0 bases and the J gene end by 7 bases; junction bases not matched to a gene: 11. Here the CDR3 DNA reads TGTGCCAGCAGCTTAGCGGTCATAGCGGGAGCCACCTATACGCAGTATTTT. Translating gives CASSLAVIAGATYTQYF.

The chain employs TRBV5-1 and TRBJ2-2; 9 bases line up with TRBD2. V lost 4 bases to trimming and J lost 3 bases; unmatched junction nucleotides: 4. The CDR3 has 15 amino acids. Germline V lookup: CDR1 SGHRS, CDR2 YFSETQ. The CDR3 nucleotides are TGCGCCAGCAGCCCAAGGACTAGCGACACCGGGGAGCTGTTTTTT. Translating it yields CASSPRTSDTGELFF.

This clonotype was observed a few times. This sequence joins TRBV27 and TRBJ1-3; TRBD1 is a possible D gene (5 bases). Looked up from germline, CDR1 is MNHEY and CDR2 is SMNVEV (reference sequence). The V end was cut by 4 bases, the J end by 7 bases, with 14 bases between. This CDR3 has 14 residues. CDR3 protein: CASSSYPGRNTIYF. DNA for the CDR3: TGTGCCAGCAGTTCTTACCCAGGGAGGAACACCATATATTTT.

This clonotype was observed a handful of times. The chain has TRBV2 and TRBJ1-5; maybe TRBD1 (5 bases). Germline V gene data show CDR1 as SNHLY and CDR2 as FYNNEI. This CDR3 is built from 13 residues. V was cut by 1 base and J by 6 bases, with 7 bases left in between. The CDR3 protein is CASSEGDVQPQHF. As DNA, the CDR3 is TGTGCCAGCAGTGAAGGGGACGTTCAGCCCCAGCATTTT.

The V call is TRBV6-2 or TRBV6-3, the J call TRBJ1-2, with D unclear. Per the germline V gene, CDR1 is MNHEY and CDR2 is SVGEGT. The CDR3 covers 13 residues. V was pared by 6 bases and J by 3 bases, with 11 bases between. As DNA, the CDR3 is TGTGCCAGCAGGGCGGGAGGAGACTATGGCTACACCTTC. Amino acids: CASRAGGDYGYTF.

The chain joins TRBV20-1 to TRBJ1-4, with no clear D. In germline, CDR1 is DFQATT, CDR2 SNEGSKA (reference sequence). V was cut by 1 base and J by 5 bases, with 8 bases left in between. The length of the CDR3 is 13 residues. CDR3 DNA sequence: TGCAGTGCTAGAGGTCCGCAGAATGAAAAACTGTTTTTT. Translating gives CSARGPQNEKLFF.